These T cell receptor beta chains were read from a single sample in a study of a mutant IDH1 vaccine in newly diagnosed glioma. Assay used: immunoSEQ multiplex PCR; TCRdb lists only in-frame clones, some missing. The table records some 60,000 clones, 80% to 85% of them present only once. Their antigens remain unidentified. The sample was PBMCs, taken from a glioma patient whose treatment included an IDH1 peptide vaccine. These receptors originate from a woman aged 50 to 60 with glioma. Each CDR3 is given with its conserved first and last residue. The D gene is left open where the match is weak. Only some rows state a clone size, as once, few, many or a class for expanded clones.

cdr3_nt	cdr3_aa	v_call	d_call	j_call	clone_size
TGTGCCAGCAGCCAAGATCCGTCAGGATTAGCTTTCTTT	CASSQDPSGLAFF	TRBV14	-	TRBJ1-1	few
TGTGCCAGCAGCCGGGCTAGCGGGGTTACCTACGAGCAGTACTTC	CASSRASGVTYEQYF	TRBV7-2	TRBD2	TRBJ2-7	-
TGTGCCAGCAGCCTGAGCGGGGGTTTAGCCAAAAACATTCAGTACTTC	CASSLSGGLAKNIQYF	TRBV7-9	TRBD2	TRBJ2-4	-
TGTGCCAGCAGTTATGGACAGGTCAATCAGCCCCAGCATTTT	CASSYGQVNQPQHF	TRBV6-6	TRBD1	TRBJ1-5	-
TGTGCCAGCAGCTTGGGGACAGGTAATATGGATACGCAGTATTTT	CASSLGTGNMDTQYF	TRBV7-9	TRBD1	TRBJ2-3	-
TGCAGCGTTGGAGGGAATAGCAATCAGCCCCAGCATTTT	CSVGGNSNQPQHF	TRBV29-1	-	TRBJ1-5	-
TGTGCCAGCAGCCAAGATTCTATTGCAGGCAACATCGGGGGCTACACCTTC	CASSQDSIAGNIGGYTF	TRBV4-2	-	TRBJ1-2	-
TGTGCCAGTAGTGTGGACAGGGGTAAGGACACTGAAGCTTTCTTT	CASSVDRGKDTEAFF	TRBV19	TRBD1	TRBJ1-1	-
TGTGCCAGCAGTGGACAGGGTAACACTGAAGCTTTCTTT	CASSGQGNTEAFF	TRBV6-1	TRBD1	TRBJ1-1	-
TGTGCCAGCATGCGAGACAGGGCACTTAATCAGCCCCAGCATTTT	CASMRDRALNQPQHF	TRBV2	TRBD1	TRBJ1-5	-
TGTGCCAGTAGTATAGGACTAGCGGGGGGGCCGCGCACCGGGGAGCTGTTTTTT	CASSIGLAGGPRTGELFF	TRBV19	TRBD2	TRBJ2-2	-
TGCGCCAGCAGCCATGGGACGGGAAGGGGCACTGAAGCTTTCTTT	CASSHGTGRGTEAFF	TRBV4-1	-	TRBJ1-1	-
TGTGCCAGCAGTTTTGCGGCGGGGACAGATACGCAGTATTTT	CASSFAAGTDTQYF	TRBV28	-	TRBJ2-3	-
TGTGCCAGCAGTGTTGAAGGGACGCTCGGCTCACCCCTCCACTTT	CASSVEGTLGSPLHF	TRBV6-4	-	TRBJ1-6	-
TGTGCCAGTACTATACGGGGGGACACTGAAGCTTTCTTT	CASTIRGDTEAFF	TRBV19	-	TRBJ1-1	-
TGTGCCAGCAGTGCTGGCTATGAGCAGTTCTTC	CASSAGYEQFF	TRBV25-1	-	TRBJ2-1	-
TGTGCCAGCAGCCAATCGGCGAACACTGAAGCTTTCTTT	CASSQSANTEAFF	TRBV16	-	TRBJ1-1	few
TGTGCCAGCAGTTACTTCGGTTGGGGGGGCGGTGAGACCCAGTACTTC	CASSYFGWGGGETQYF	TRBV5-5	-	TRBJ2-5	-
TGCAGCGTTCGCTTAGAGGGGGGGAGCTCCTACGAGCAGTACTTC	CSVRLEGGSSYEQYF	TRBV29-1	-	TRBJ2-7	few
TGTGCCAGCAGCGCCGAGGGGGCGGGGGAGCAGTACTTC	CASSAEGAGEQYF	TRBV9	-	TRBJ2-7	-
TGTGCCACCAACCAGGGGTCTGGACAGCCCCAGCATTTT	CATNQGSGQPQHF	TRBV2	-	TRBJ1-5	few
TGTGCCAGCGGAAGGGACAGCTACAATGAGCAGTTCTTC	CASGRDSYNEQFF	TRBV2	TRBD1	TRBJ2-1	-
TGTGCCAGCTCACCACCGGATTCACCCCTCCACTTT	CASSPPDSPLHF	TRBV18	-	TRBJ1-6	once